The rows below give T cell receptor beta chains drawn from one sample of a study of T cell repertoires in cytomegalovirus infection. TCRdb fed the reads into MiXCR, producing one record per CDR3 protein. This sample has 480,000 or so distinct CDR3 sequences; approximately 10% occur once, and the top ten carry roughly a tenth. Sequenced: PBMCs. The source of these receptors is a human donor in good health (CMV status not recorded). Some clones in this sample may be carry-over from other donors' samples. CDR3s leave out the opening cysteine and the closing phenylalanine or tryptophan. Clone size is not always given. Where it is, it says once, few, many or a class for expanded clones.

J,size,V,CDR3
TRBJ2-3,few,TRBV5-1,ASSSPGLQY
TRBJ2-1,many,TRBV11-3,ASSPRLSSYNEQF
TRBJ2-6,many,TRBV7-2,ASSLGKQGLDGANVLT
TRBJ2-1,many,TRBV19,ASTPTGSSYNEQF
TRBJ1-2,many,TRBV12-3/TRBV12-4,ASSGQGRSYGYT
TRBJ2-3,NA,TRBV20-1,SARDTSGGGWGTDTQY
TRBJ2-1,NA,TRBV9,ASSVATMGRGAVDEQF
TRBJ2-2,few,TRBV19,ASTKRASDGELF
TRBJ2-7,many,TRBV7-8,ASSQSPSYEQY
TRBJ1-1,few,TRBV19,ASSTGGYRAQGNTEAF
TRBJ2-7,NA,TRBV3-1,ASSQGYRPEQY
TRBJ1-2,many,TRBV7-8,ASSLVRGENYGYT
TRBJ1-5,NA,TRBV7-9,ASSGWGRGKGNQPQH
TRBJ2-7,NA,TRBV7-6,ASSLQSRLSPVEQY